The present T cell receptor (beta chain) was sequenced within a study of beta chain features in type 1 diabetes. This clone was seen only a few times. What it binds is unknown. Reverse transcription of all isolated RNA meant that expressed TCRB transcripts were sequenced. Assay: immunoSEQ multiplex PCR; the TCRdb copy retains only in-frame clones and omits some. Of roughly 310,000 clones listed, 9.5% to 12% are singletons. Study-level points and caveats: Type 1 diabetes patients showed fewer insertions and more deletions at VDJ junctions. Within patients, naive, central memory and Treg TCRB repertoires seemed more similar than within healthy donors.

Trimming shortened V by 6 bases and J by 3 bases, and 9 bases separated the two germline ends. Germline CDR1 SGHAT, CDR2 FQDESV (reference sequence). The CDR3 length is 13 residues. Sorting based on CD45RO/CCR7/CD25/CD127/CD95/CD27 separated CD4+ naive, central memory, regulatory and stem cell-like memory cells. Sorted populations were all over 98% pure. Sequencing used naive CD4+ T cells from blood. The receptor was isolated from a woman aged 25 to 39 in good health. V and J are TRBV11-1 and TRBJ2-1; a weak D match, TRBD2 (6 bases). DNA of the CDR3: TGTGCCAGCAGACCGACTAGCTACAATGAGCAGTTCTTC. As protein: CASRPTSYNEQFF.